This T cell receptor (beta chain) was obtained from a study of cytomegalovirus exposure and HLA in healthy donors (dated by TCRdb to about 2017). For the wider study: An earlier analysis of about 530 of the donors reported 276 Gb of sequence data and some 110 million unique TCR beta sequences obtained from roughly 180 million T cells. An earlier analysis of around 640 of the donors used high-throughput TCR beta sequencing to judge whether each TCR beta V gene segment behaved as functional or pseudogenic. All discovery cohort repertoires had been generated using a single sequencing platform. The genetic ancestry cluster associated with self-reported Caucasian donors included 80% to 90% of the roughly 400 genotyped donors. A handful of DR-DQ haplotypes were handled as single units for association and clustering because linkage in the cohort was strong. To predict cytomegalovirus infection status, the study brought together high-throughput TCR immunosequencing, statistical association of individual TCRs with disease status, and machine learning. In a later analysis, previously published TCR beta repertoires from 550 to 700 donors were re-analyzed and high-resolution HLA genotyping was added so that TCR occurrence patterns could be studied. In addition to the first cohort of around 670 subjects, a separate validation cohort of 120 different subjects was used. The number of donors typed differed by locus, with roughly 620-630 for A, B, C, DRB1 and DQB1, roughly 520 for DQA1, 600 to 610 for DPA1, and about 450 for DPB1. The later analysis used no new phenotypic data to find candidate immune exposures, relying instead on TCR beta sequences and their occurrence across donors. The study profiled the T cell repertoires of 500 to 800 subjects by immunosequencing and related them to cytomegalovirus serostatus. Donor age, sex, ethnicity and CMV serostatus were compiled alongside the repertoire data. An early release that covered 640 HLA-typed donors contained approximately 300 gigabases of sequencing data and 80 million or so unique TCR sequences. HLA typing covered class I and class II loci at four-digit resolution. The aim of the study was to test whether cataloging public T cell receptors could identify signatures of past pathogen exposure. Among 300 to 500 genotyped donors of the cohort, an average of around 220,000 unique TCR beta nucleotide sequences was sequenced per donor, of which about 19% were non-productive. Genome-wide SNP genotypes for about 65% of the roughly 670 donors were used in a later genetic analysis, which treated that subset as a discovery cohort.

The cohort consisted of 600 to 750 healthy bone marrow donors. At the time of sampling, every cohort member was nominally healthy, though immune exposures that went unrecorded were likely present. The donor was CMV seropositive and was included in the group of 289 seropositive cohort members. A peripheral blood sample was collected from each donor, and TCR beta sequencing was performed on peripheral blood mononuclear cells. The Qiagen DNeasy Blood Extraction Kit was used to extract genomic DNA from the blood cell samples. As to this clone: The specificity of this receptor is unknown. No qualities accompany the bases; no much larger clone lies one base away.

Libraries were prepared through the immunoSEQ multiplex PCR assay. The multiplex PCR relied on a mix of 60 forward primers for TCR Vbeta segments and 13 reverse primers for TCR Jbeta segments. Amplification of the CDR3 region of rearranged TCR beta genes was performed with a multiplex PCR assay on genomic DNA. The Illumina HiSeq System was used to sequence the amplified TCR beta libraries as 87-base-pair reads. The study's processing was this. A later analysis tallied roughly 78 million unique TCR beta chains across the 660 or so repertoires, and about 10 million of those chains were shared by two or more donors. Raw reads were error-corrected and collapsed into unique sequences with a nearest-neighbor algorithm that merged closely related sequences to remove PCR and sequencing errors. Alignment of CDR3 sequences to IMGT reference sequences was used to assign V, D and J gene segments. For a sequence to be retained, at least a six-nucleotide match to both a V gene segment and a J gene segment was required. A rearrangement counted as productive if the CDR3 had no stop codons and remained in frame with V and J, and every other rearrangement counted as non-productive. Following IMGT convention, CDR3 was defined as the stretch from the second conserved V-encoded cysteine up to the conserved J-encoded phenylalanine. The earlier analysis of around 640 of the donors excluded sequences that lacked an unambiguous match to a single V gene segment. In an earlier analysis of several hundred of the donors, a V segment was called functional when productive rearrangements were above 56.7%, and segregating when the standard deviation between donors exceeded 5%. To diagnose cytomegalovirus status from the catalog of TCR beta chain sequences, a statistical classification framework was built. In a later analysis, V and J genes were assigned by comparing TCR nucleotide sequences against IMGT/GENE-DB human TR gene sequences. Using the TCRdist pipeline, a later analysis assigned CDR3 sequences along with most-parsimonious VDJ recombination scenarios. In a later analysis, every TCR beta chain was defined by the combination of its CDR3 amino acid sequence and its V-gene family, and reads without a unique V-gene family were dropped. In a later analysis, 450 to 600 highly shared, low-generation-probability nucleotide sequences were removed to address suspected cross-contamination and a sequencing artifact. In a later analysis, a clonal expansion index for each public chain was calculated from normalized within-repertoire ranks of inferred template counts. A later analysis computed generation probabilities with a VDJ recombination model fitted to out-of-frame rearrangements, and checked the results against IGoR. A later analysis scored TCR-TCR, TCR-HLA and TCR-CMV co-occurrence with hypergeometric tests, applying a repertoire-size bias correction to TCR pairs. To estimate false discovery rates, a later analysis permuted the HLA or CMV assignments 20 times. A later analysis grouped co-occurring TCRs with DBSCAN, adding TCRdist sequence similarity when clustering within HLA-allele-positive subsets. Repertoires with fewer than 30,000 or more than 120,000 public chains were left out of co-occurrence clustering, as were a few repertoires with anomalous nucleotide sharing. Drawn from immuneACCESS, this table holds only the in-frame rearrangements with V and J called that TCRdb kept. Clones are partly lost; checked studies trace under half to an unresolved V gene and leave the rest unexplained. V, J and clone size were drawn from that table, and D and trimming were deduced from the DNA. This sample gives more than 150,000 clones in total; approximately 81% of them show up just once. Approximately 1.3% of the sample comes from the top ten.

Summary of the overall study and its limitations: In a later analysis, TCR association rates were found to vary across HLA loci, with the most associated TCRs seen for DRB1 alleles and the fewest for HLA-C alleles. In both the original and validation cohorts, the classifier was reported to diagnose cytomegalovirus status with high specificity and sensitivity. A later analysis associated 17,000 or so TCR beta sequences with specific HLA alleles at a false discovery rate of 0.05. When HLA alleles, especially DR and DQ, strongly co-occurred, attributing TCR associations to individual alleles was difficult. The study gave a list of about 150 TCR beta chains associated with cytomegalovirus. Linkage disequilibrium might explain the correlated functional status among segregating V segments, but an unknown experimental factor could not be excluded. Most TCR sequences were observed very rarely across donors, whereas some public TCRs were present in many individuals. In a later analysis, most CMV-associated TCR beta chains were found to appear HLA-restricted, with HLA associations seemingly driven largely by CMV exposure. Because some donors lacked HLA typing at each locus, the association tests relied only on the typed subset. According to the authors, the approach could potentially be generalized to other disease states and immunological phenotypes. An association between a missense DCLRE1C variant and V-gene and J-gene trimming of TCR beta chains was found in a later genetic analysis and replicated in an independent cohort. The presence/absence analyses assumed that sequencing depth was roughly uniform across donors, and that assumption may not be true. In a later analysis, HLA-associated TCR beta chains were found to be more clonally expanded and to have lower generation probabilities than equally common non-associated chains. In an earlier analysis of a few hundred of the donors, most TCR beta V segments were observed in productive rearrangements about 87% or about 30% of the time, broadly matching IMGT annotations. A further reported finding was that TCR beta sequences accurately predicted the HLA-A and HLA-B alleles for most subjects in the first cohort. A cluster of highly shared sequence variants was judged likely to represent a technical artifact of the sequencing pipeline. Because counts were too low, 15 to 20 rarely observed V segments, including chromosome 9 orphons, were excluded from the earlier analysis of around 590 of the donors. Compared with the roughly 700-donor mean, donors in an Asian-associated ancestry cluster had fewer N-insertions in productive TCRs, according to a later genetic analysis. Three of the identified cytomegalovirus-associated TCR beta chains were confirmed in vitro to be specific for cytomegalovirus antigens. According to a later analysis, parvovirus B19, influenza, CMV and Epstein-Barr virus appeared linked to several top co-occurrence clusters. For the cohort, immune exposure information was limited to CMV serostatus. Some IMGT-functional V segments, including TRBV6-2 and TRBV6-3, could not be told apart with the 87-base-pair reads, so those segments were excluded. This cohort had only TCR beta chains sequenced, and the lack of alpha or paired-chain data limited which features could be detected.

The CDR3 starts with the cysteine, ends with the phenylalanine, and has 14 residues. Only the CDR3 region is kept as DNA, spanning 42 bases read in frame from base 1. Trimming accounts for 6 bases at V and 1 base at J, while the number of junction bases matched to no gene is 1. From the germline V gene, CDR1 is SNHLY and CDR2 is FYNNEI. This receptor was obtained from a man aged 50-59 years in good health and CMV-seropositive. The V and J genes are TRBV2 and TRBJ2-3; the central 10 bases match TRBD2. Sequenced sample: PBMCs. The CDR3 amino acid sequence is: CASRGTSGTDTQYF. The nucleotide sequence is TGTGCCAGCAGAGGGACTAGCGGCACAGATACGCAGTATTTT.